The 10 T cell receptor beta chains below all came from one sample that was sequenced in a study of cytotoxic CD8 clonotypes in ibrutinib-treated CLL. Using immunoSEQ multiplex PCR, the repertoire was profiled, and TCRdb retains in-frame clones only, with some absent. The table includes 90,000 to 100,000 clones, 70% to 80% detected once. The source was PBMCs, collected after 12 months of ibrutinib treatment. These receptors were collected from a human donor with chronic lymphocytic leukemia.

The chain has TRBV21-1 and TRBJ2-7; TRBD1, as called in the table, went unchecked against the DNA. TRBV21-1 is a pseudogene locus. This CDR3 is 17 amino acids long. CDR3 bases: TGTGCCAGCAGCAATCAACGAGGGGGCGCTTCAGGGAACGAGCAGTACTTC. Protein: CASSNQRGGASGNEQYF.

The chain combines TRBV6-5 with TRBJ1-1; TRBD1 agrees at 7 bases. The CDR3 consists of 14 residues. Germline CDR1 and CDR2: MNHEY and SVGAGI. Trimming cost V 5 bases and J 7 bases; bases outside gene matches: 10. This chain's CDR3 is CASSLKQGPHEAFF. CDR3 bases: TGTGCCAGCAGTCTTAAACAGGGGCCCCATGAAGCTTTCTTT.

This rearrangement joins TRBV18 to TRBJ2-3; TRBD2 might be the D (6 bases). Between the trimmed V and J ends, which lost 3 bases and 1 base, there was a span of 14 bases. The CDR3 loop spans 16 amino acids. Germline lookup yields CDR1 KGHSH and CDR2 LQKENI. The CDR3 nucleotides are TGTGCCAGCTCACCGTCAAGGACGGGGGGCACAGATACGCAGTATTTT. Its protein product is CASSPSRTGGTDTQYF. Drawing the rest from reference TRBV18 and TRBJ2-3, the complete variable domain is NAGVMQNPRHLVRRRGQEARLRCSPMKGHSHVYWYRQLPEEGLKFMVYLQKENIIDESGMPKERFSAEFPKEGPSILRIQQVVRGDSAAYFCASSPSRTGGTDTQYFGPGTRLTVL.

The chain employs TRBV5-8 and TRBJ2-2; TRBD1 aligns across 7 bases. The ends lost 4 bases at V and 6 bases at J; junction bases unmatched: 12. CDR1 and CDR2 from the germline V gene are SGHTS and YDEGEE. The CDR3 consists of 16 residues. CDR3 DNA: TGTGCCAGCAGCCCCAGCCCCGGGACAGTTCCCGGGGAGCTGTTTTTT. Protein sequence: CASSPSPGTVPGELFF.

The table lists this clone with a few counts. The chain employs TRBV6-1 and TRBJ1-2; possible D gene TRBD1, 6 bases. Germline V gives CDR1 MNHNS, CDR2 SASEGT. Trimming removed 5 bases from V and 7 bases from J, with 20 bases in between. The CDR3 runs to 15 residues. The CDR3 nucleotides are TGTGCCAGCAGTACAGGGATTAAATATTATGGTGGCTACACCTTC. Translated, it gives CASSTGIKYYGGYTF.

This clone was picked up one time. J is TRBJ2-7 and V is TRBV30; a weak D match, TRBD2 (7 bases). The CDR3 length is 13 residues. From germline, CDR1 is GTSNPN and CDR2 SVGIG (reference sequence). The V end lost 4 bases, the J end lost 5 bases, and 15 bases lay between the germline ends. The CDR3 protein is CAWNRGAPNEQYF. DNA for the CDR3: TGTGCCTGGAACCGGGGGGCGCCCAACGAGCAGTACTTC.

V and J are TRBV6-6 and TRBJ2-2; a possible D gene is TRBD1 (5 bases). CDR1 and CDR2 (germline): MNHNY, SVGAGI (reference sequence). This CDR3 is built from 15 residues. V shed 4 bases and J shed 3 bases, with 12 bases lying between them. The CDR3 sequence: CASSLGLGDTGELFF. The CDR3 nucleotides are TGTGCCAGCAGTTTGGGTCTAGGGGACACCGGGGAGCTGTTTTTT.

The chain links TRBV10-3 to TRBJ1-2; D might be TRBD1 (5 bases). This CDR3 is built from 12 residues. V lost 4 bases to trimming and J lost 6 bases, with 9 bases between them. From germline, CDR1 is ENHRY and CDR2 SYGVKD. The CDR3 loop reads CAISVGEHGYTF. CDR3 DNA sequence: TGTGCCATCAGTGTAGGGGAGCATGGCTACACCTTC.

The chain recombines TRBV19 with TRBJ1-2, with 10 bases identical to TRBD1. Germline V gene sequence: CDR1 LNHDA, CDR2 SQIVND (reference sequence). After removal of 5 bases from V and 3 bases from J, the junction contained 3 bases not matched to a gene. The length of the CDR3 is 14 residues. In DNA form, the CDR3 reads TGTGCCAGTAGTGGCGGACAGGGGGACTATGGCTACACCTTC. Translated: CASSGGQGDYGYTF.

The chain has TRBV19 and TRBJ1-4; D is unresolved. CDR1 and CDR2 from the germline V gene are LNHDA and SQIVND (reference sequence). The CDR3 consists of 14 residues. The V end lost 6 bases, the J end lost 0 bases, and 8 bases lay between the germline ends. CDR3 in DNA: TGTGCCAGTAGCCAATCCGCAACTAATGAAAAACTGTTTTTT. This translates into CASSQSATNEKLFF.